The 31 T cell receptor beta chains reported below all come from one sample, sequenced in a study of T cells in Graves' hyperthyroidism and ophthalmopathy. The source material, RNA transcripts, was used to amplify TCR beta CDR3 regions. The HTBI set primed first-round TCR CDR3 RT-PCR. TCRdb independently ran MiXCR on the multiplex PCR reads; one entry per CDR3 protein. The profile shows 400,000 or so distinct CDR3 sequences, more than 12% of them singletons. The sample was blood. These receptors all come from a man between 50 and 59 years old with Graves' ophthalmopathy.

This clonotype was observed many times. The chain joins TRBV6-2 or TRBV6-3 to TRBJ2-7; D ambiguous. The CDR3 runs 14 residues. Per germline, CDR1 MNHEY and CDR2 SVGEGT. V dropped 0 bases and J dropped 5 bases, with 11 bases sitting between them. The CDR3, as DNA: TGTGCCAGCAGTTACTCCATCCTGCCCAACGAGCAGTACTTC. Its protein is CASSYSILPNEQYF.

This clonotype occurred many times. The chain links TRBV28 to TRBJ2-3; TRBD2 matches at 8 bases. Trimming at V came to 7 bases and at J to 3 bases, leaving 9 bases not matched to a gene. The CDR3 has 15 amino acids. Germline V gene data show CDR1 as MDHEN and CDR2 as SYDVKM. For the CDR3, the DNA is TGTGCCAGCACCCCGGGAGGGCCAGCGACAGATACGCAGTATTTT. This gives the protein CASTPGGPATDTQYF.

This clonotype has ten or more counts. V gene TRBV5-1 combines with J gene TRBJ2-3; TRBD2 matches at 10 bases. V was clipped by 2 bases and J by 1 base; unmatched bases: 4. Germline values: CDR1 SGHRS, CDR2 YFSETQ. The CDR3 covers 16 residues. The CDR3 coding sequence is TGCGCCAGCAGCTTAACTAGCGGGACGGGCACAGATACGCAGTATTTT. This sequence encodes CASSLTSGTGTDTQYF.

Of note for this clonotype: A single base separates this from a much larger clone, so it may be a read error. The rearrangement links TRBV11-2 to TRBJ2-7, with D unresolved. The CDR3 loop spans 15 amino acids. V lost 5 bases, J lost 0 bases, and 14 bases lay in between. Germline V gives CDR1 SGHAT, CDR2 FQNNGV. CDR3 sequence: CASSLIHDGSYEQYF. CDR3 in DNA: TGTGCCAGCAGCCTCATCCACGACGGCTCCTACGAGCAGTACTTC.

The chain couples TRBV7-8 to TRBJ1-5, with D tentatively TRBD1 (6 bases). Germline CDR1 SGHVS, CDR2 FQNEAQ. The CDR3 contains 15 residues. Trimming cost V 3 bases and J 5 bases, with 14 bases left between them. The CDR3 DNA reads TGTGCCAGCAGCTTTGGGCAGGGGAATCATCAGCCCCAGCATTTT. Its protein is CASSFGQGNHQPQHF.

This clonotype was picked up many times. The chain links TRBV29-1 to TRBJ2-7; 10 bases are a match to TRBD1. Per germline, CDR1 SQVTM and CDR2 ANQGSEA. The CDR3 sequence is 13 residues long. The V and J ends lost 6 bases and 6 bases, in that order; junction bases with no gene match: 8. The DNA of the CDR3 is TGCAGCGTCGGGACAGGGGAGCACGCCGAGCAGTACTTC. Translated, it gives CSVGTGEHAEQYF.

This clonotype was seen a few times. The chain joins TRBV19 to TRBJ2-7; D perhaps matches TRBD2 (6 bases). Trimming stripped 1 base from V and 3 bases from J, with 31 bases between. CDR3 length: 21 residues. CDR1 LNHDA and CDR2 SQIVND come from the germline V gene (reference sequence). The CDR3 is CASSIAPKGAIAVGPYYEQYF. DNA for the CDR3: TGTGCCAGTAGTATAGCCCCGAAGGGCGCCATAGCGGTGGGGCCCTACTACGAGCAGTACTTC. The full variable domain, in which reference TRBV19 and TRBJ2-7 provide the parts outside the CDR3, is DGGITQSPKYLFRKEGQNVTLSCEQNLNHDAMYWYRQDPGQGLRLIYYSQIVNDFQKGDIAEGYSVSREKKESFPLTVTSAQKNPTAFYLCASSIAPKGAIAVGPYYEQYFGPGTRLTVT.

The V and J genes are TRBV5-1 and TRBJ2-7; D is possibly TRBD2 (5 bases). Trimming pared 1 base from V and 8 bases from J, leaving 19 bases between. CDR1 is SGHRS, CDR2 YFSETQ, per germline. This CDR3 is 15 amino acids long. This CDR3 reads CASSLLAGPLSQQYF. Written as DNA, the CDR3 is TGCGCCAGCAGCTTGCTCGCGGGTCCCCTCAGTCAGCAGTACTTC.

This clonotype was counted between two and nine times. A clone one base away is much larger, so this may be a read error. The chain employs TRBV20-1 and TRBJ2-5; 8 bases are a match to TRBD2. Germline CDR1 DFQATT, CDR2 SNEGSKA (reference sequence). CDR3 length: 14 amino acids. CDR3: CSARIAGIQGTQYF. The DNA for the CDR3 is TGCAGTGCTAGAATAGCGGGGATACAAGGGACCCAGTACTTC.

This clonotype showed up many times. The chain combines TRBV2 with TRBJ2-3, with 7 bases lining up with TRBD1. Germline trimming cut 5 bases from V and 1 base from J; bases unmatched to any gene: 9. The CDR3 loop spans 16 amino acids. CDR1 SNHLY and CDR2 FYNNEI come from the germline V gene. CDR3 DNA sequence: TGTGCCAGCAGTTTGCTTGAGGGGGCCGGCACAGATACGCAGTATTTT. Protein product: CASSLLEGAGTDTQYF.

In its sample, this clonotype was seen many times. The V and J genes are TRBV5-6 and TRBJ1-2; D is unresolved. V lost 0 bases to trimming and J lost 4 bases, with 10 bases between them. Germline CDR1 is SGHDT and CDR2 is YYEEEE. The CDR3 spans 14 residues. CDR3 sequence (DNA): TGTGCCAGCAGCTTGGGGCAGCTTTTCTATGGCTACACCTTC. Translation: CASSLGQLFYGYTF. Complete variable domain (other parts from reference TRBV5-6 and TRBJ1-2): DAGVTQSPTHLIKTRGQQVTLRCSPKSGHDTVSWYQQALGQGPQFIFQYYEEEERQRGNFPDRFSGHQFPNYSSELNVNALLLGDSALYLCASSLGQLFYGYTFGSGTRLTVV.

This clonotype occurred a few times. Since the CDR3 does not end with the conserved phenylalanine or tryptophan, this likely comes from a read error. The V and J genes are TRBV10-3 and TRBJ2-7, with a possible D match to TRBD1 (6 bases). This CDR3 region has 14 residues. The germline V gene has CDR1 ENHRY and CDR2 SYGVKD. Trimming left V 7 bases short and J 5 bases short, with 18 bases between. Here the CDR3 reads CAIKNGTRGDEQYL. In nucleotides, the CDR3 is TGTGCCATCAAGAATGGGACACGGGGTGACGAGCAGTACCTC.

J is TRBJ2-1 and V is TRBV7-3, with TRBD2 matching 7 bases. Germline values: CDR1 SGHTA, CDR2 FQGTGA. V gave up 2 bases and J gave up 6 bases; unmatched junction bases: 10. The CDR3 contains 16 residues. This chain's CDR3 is CASSLEALAAINEQFF. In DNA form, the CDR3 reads TGTGCCAGCAGCTTAGAAGCCCTAGCGGCTATCAATGAGCAGTTCTTC.

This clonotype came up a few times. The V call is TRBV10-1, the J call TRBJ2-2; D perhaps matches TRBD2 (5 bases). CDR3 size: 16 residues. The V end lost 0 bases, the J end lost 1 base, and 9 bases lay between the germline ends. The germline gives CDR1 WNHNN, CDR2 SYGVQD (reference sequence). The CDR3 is CASSESGGLNTGELFF. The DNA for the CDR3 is TGCGCCAGCAGTGAGTCAGGAGGACTGAACACCGGGGAGCTGTTTTTT.

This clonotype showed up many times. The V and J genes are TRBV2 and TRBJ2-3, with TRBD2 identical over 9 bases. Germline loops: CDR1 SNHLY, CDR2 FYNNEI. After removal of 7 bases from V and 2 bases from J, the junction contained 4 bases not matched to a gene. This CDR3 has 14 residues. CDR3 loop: CASKREVTTDTQYF. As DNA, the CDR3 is TGTGCCAGCAAGCGGGAGGTCACCACAGATACGCAGTATTTT.

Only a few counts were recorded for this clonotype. The DNA of the CDR3 is TGTGCCAGCAGTTTAGCCCGTCAGGGAGGAAATGGCTACACCTTC. It is translated as CASSLARQGGNGYTF. J is TRBJ1-2 and V is TRBV27, with D maybe TRBD1 (5 bases). CDR3 size: 15 residues. Trimming took 2 bases from V and 6 from J, leaving 16 bases between them. CDR1 and CDR2 (germline): MNHEY, SMNVEV (reference sequence).

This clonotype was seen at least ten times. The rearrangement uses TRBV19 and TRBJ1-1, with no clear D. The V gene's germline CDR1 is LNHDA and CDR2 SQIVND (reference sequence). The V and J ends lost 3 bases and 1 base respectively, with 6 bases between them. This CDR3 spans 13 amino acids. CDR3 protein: CASSMKRNTEAFF. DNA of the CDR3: TGTGCCAGTAGTATGAAAAGGAACACTGAAGCTTTCTTT.

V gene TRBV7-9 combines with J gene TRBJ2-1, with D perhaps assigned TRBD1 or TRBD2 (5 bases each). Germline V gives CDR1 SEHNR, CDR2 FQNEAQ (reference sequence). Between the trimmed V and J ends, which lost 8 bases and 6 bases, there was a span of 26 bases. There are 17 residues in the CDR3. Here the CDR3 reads CASGLPVGTKNFNEQFF. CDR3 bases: TGTGCCAGCGGCCTTCCAGTTGGGACCAAAAACTTCAATGAGCAGTTCTTC.

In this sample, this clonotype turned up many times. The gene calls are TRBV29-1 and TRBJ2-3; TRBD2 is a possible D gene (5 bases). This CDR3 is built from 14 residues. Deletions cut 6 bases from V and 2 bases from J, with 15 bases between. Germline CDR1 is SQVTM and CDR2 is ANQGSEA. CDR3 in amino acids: CSVEDWVNTDTQYF. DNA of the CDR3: TGCAGCGTAGAGGACTGGGTTAACACAGATACGCAGTATTTT.

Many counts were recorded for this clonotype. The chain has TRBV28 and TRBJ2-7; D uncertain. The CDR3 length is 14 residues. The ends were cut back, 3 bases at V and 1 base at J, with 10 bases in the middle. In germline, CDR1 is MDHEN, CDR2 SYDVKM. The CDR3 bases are TGTGCCAGCAGTTTTCAGCGAATTTCCTACGAGCAGTACTTC. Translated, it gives CASSFQRISYEQYF. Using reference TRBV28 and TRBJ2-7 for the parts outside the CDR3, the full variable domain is DVKVTQSSRYLVKRTGEKVFLECVQDMDHENMFWYRQDPGLGLRLIYFSYDVKMKEKGDIPEGYSVSREKKERFSLILESASTNQTSMYLCASSFQRISYEQYFGPGTRLTVT.

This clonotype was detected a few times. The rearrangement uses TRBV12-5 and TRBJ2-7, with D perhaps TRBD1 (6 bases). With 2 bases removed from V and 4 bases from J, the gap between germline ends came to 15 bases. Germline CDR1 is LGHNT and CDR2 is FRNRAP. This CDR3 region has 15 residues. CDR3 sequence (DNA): TGTGCTAGTGGTTTGACCCGGGACATCCCATACGAGCAGTACTTC. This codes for CASGLTRDIPYEQYF.

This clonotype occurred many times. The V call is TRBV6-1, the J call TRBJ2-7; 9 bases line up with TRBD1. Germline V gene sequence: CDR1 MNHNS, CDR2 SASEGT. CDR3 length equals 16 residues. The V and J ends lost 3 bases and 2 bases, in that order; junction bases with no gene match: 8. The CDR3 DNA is TGTGCCAGCAGTGAGTGGGAGACAGGGGGGACCTACGAGCAGTACTTC. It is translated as CASSEWETGGTYEQYF.

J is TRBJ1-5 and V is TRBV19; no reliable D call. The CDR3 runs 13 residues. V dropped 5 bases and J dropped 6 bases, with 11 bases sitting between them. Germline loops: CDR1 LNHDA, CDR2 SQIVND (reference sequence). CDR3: CASSQDVRQPQHF. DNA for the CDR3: TGTGCCAGTAGTCAGGACGTCCGTCAGCCCCAGCATTTT.

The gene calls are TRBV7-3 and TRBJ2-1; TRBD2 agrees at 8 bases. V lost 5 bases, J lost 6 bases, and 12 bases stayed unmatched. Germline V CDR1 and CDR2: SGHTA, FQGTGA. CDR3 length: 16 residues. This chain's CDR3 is CASSGPGTRNLNEQFF. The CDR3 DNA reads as TGTGCCAGCAGCGGACCCGGGACTAGAAACCTCAATGAGCAGTTCTTC.

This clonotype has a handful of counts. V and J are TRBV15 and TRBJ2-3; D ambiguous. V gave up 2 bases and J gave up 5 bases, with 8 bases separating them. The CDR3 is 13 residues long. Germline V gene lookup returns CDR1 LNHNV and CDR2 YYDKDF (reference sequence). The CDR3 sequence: CATSRMAEDTQYF. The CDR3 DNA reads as TGTGCCACCAGCAGAATGGCGGAAGATACGCAGTATTTT. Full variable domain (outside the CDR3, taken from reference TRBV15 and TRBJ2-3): DAMVIQNPRYQVTQFGKPVTLSCSQTLNHNVMYWYQQKSSQAPKLLFHYYDKDFNNEADTPDNFQSRRPNTSFCFLDIRSPGLGDTAMYLCATSRMAEDTQYFGPGTRLTVL.

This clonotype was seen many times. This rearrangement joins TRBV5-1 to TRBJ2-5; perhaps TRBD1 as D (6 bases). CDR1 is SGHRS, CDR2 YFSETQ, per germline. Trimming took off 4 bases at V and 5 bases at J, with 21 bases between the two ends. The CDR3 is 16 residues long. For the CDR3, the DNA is TGCGCCAGCAGCCCGAGACAGGAGCGATCCCTTGAGACCCAGTACTTC. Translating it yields CASSPRQERSLETQYF.

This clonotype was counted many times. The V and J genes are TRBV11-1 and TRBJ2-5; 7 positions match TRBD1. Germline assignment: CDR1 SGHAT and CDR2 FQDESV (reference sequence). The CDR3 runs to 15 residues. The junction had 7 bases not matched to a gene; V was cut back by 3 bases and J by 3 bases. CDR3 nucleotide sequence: TGTGCCAGCAGCTTGCCAGGGGGAACTGAAGAGACCCAGTACTTC. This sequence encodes CASSLPGGTEETQYF.

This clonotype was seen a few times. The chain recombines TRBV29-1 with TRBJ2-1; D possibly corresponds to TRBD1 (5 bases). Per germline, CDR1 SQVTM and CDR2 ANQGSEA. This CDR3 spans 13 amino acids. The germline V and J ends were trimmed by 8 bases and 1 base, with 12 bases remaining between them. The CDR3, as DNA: TGCAGCCTTATACAGGCATCCTACAATGAGCAGTTCTTC. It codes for CSLIQASYNEQFF.

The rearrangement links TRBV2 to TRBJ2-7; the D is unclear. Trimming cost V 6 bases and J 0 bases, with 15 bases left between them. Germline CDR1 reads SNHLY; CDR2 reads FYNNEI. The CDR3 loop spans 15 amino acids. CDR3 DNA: TGTGCCAGCAGCCCCGAGGCAGGTTACTCCTACGAGCAGTACTTC. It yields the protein CASSPEAGYSYEQYF.

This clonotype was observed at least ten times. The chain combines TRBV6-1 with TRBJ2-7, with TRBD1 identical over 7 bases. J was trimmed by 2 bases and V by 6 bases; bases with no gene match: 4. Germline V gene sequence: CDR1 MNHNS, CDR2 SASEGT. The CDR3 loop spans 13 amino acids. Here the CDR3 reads CASRDGQAYEQYF. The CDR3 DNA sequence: TGTGCCAGCAGAGACGGACAGGCCTACGAGCAGTACTTC.

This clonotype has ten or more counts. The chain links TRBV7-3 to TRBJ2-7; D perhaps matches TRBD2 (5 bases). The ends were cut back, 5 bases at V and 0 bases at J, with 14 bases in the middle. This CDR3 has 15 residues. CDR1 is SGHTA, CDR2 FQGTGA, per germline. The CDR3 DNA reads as TGTGCCAGCAGCCCCGTCGGAGGTAGCTCCTACGAGCAGTACTTC. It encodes CASSPVGGSSYEQYF.